One and the same sample provided the 7 T cell receptor beta chains below, sequenced in a study of blood T cell repertoires in COVID-19. The repertoire was sequenced with immunoSEQ multiplex PCR; TCRdb's copy has only in-frame clones and lacks some. The table has fewer than 350,000 clones, about nine tenths seen once; the top ten hold around a tenth. Sequencing was carried out using PBMCs or T cells enriched from blood (not recorded which). These receptors were obtained from a woman aged 40 to 50 who had recovered from COVID-19.

This clone was detected only once. The rearrangement uses TRBV7-2 and TRBJ1-2, with 8 bases fitting TRBD1. Unmatched junction bases numbered 4, after V lost 5 bases and J lost 2 bases. Germline V gives CDR1 SGHTA, CDR2 FQGNSA. The CDR3 is 14 amino acids. CDR3 amino acids: CASSQDRGNYGYTF. The CDR3, as DNA: TGTGCCAGCAGCCAAGACAGGGGCAACTATGGCTACACCTTC.

The chain has TRBV12-5 and TRBJ2-1, with 7 positions matching TRBD1. The CDR3 is 15 residues long. The V gene end was trimmed by 4 bases and the J gene end by 5 bases; junction bases not matched to a gene: 8. Germline CDR1 and CDR2: LGHNT and FRNRAP. CDR3 coding DNA: TGTGCTAGTGGTTCAACAGGGGACAAAAACAATGAGCAGTTCTTC. Encoded protein: CASGSTGDKNNEQFF.

J is TRBJ1-2 and V is TRBV3-1 (or the pseudogene TRBV3-2); perhaps TRBD1 as D (5 bases). Between the trimmed V and J ends, which lost 1 base and 8 bases, there was a span of 8 bases. Per germline, CDR1 LGHDT and CDR2 YNNKEL (reference sequence). The CDR3 loop spans 12 amino acids. The CDR3 DNA follows: TGTGCCAGCAGCCAAGCGGGGGTGGGCTACACCTTC. Encoded protein: CASSQAGVGYTF.

J is TRBJ1-1 and V is TRBV4-3; the D gene is possibly TRBD1 (5 bases). Per the germline V gene, CDR1 is LGHNA and CDR2 is YSLEER. The CDR3 is 17 residues long. The V end lost 0 bases, the J end lost 2 bases, and 16 bases lay between the germline ends. This CDR3 is CASSQEPPRASNTEAFF. In DNA form, the CDR3 reads TGCGCCAGCAGCCAAGAGCCTCCCAGGGCGAGTAACACTGAAGCTTTCTTT.

The rearrangement joins TRBV19 to TRBJ2-7; D uncertain. Germline assignment: CDR1 LNHDA and CDR2 SQIVND (reference sequence). The CDR3 runs to 15 residues. Trimming cost V 0 bases and J 0 bases, with 9 bases left between them. CDR3 nucleotides: TGTGCCAGTAGTATAGACAGTGTCGACTCCTACGAGCAGTACTTC. This codes for CASSIDSVDSYEQYF.

The chain has TRBV18 and TRBJ2-6; D not certain. The CDR3 is 16 residues long. The germline V and J ends were trimmed by 6 bases and 0 bases, with 12 bases remaining between them. CDR1 and CDR2 from the germline V gene are KGHSH and LQKENI. In DNA form, the CDR3 reads TGTGCCAGCTCTACTTATGGGCACTCTGGGGCCAACGTCCTGACTTTC. Encoded protein: CASSTYGHSGANVLTF.

J is TRBJ2-5 and V is TRBV9; 7 nucleotides line up with TRBD1. Germline lookup yields CDR1 SGDLS and CDR2 YYNGEE. The junction had 5 bases not matched to a gene; V was cut back by 3 bases and J by 3 bases. The CDR3 sequence is 14 residues long. The DNA of the CDR3 is TGTGCCAGCAGCGCCTCCGGGACAGAAGAGACCCAGTACTTC. The encoded protein is CASSASGTEETQYF. The entire variable domain, with the rest obtained from reference TRBV9 and TRBJ2-5, is as follows: DSGVTQTPKHLITATGQRVTLRCSPRSGDLSVYWYQQSLDQGLQFLIQYYNGEERAKGNILERFSAQQFPDLHSELNLSSLELGDSALYFCASSASGTEETQYFGPGTRLLVL.